This T cell receptor beta chain stems from a study of low-dose radiotherapy and immunotherapy resistance in tumors. The CDR3 extends over 12 amino acids. Trimming left V 0 bases short and J 3 bases short, with 3 bases between. CDR1 and CDR2 from the germline V gene are MNHEY and SVGEGT. Time point specified: after trial treatment. Regarding treatment: LDRT plus nivolumab, ipilimumab, low-dose cyclophosphamide and aspirin (RACIN trial). The sample holds many counts of this clonotype. With TRAV- and TRBV-specific primers, first-strand cDNA was made, covering the alpha and beta chains. TCR amplification involved around 22 PCR cycles with a constant-region primer and V-primer adapter. TCRdb used MiXCR to reprocess the reads, holding one entry per CDR3 protein. Of about 84,000 distinct CDR3 sequences in the sample, 15% to 20% are singletons; the top ten hold approximately 1.3%.

The chain couples TRBV6-2 or TRBV6-3 to TRBJ2-7, with D unresolved. This receptor was taken from a male donor with prostate cancer. Sequencing used PBMCs, obtained after low-dose radiotherapy plus immunotherapy. The CDR3 here is CASSYSIYEQYF. The CDR3, as DNA: TGTGCCAGCAGTTACTCGATCTACGAGCAGTACTTC.